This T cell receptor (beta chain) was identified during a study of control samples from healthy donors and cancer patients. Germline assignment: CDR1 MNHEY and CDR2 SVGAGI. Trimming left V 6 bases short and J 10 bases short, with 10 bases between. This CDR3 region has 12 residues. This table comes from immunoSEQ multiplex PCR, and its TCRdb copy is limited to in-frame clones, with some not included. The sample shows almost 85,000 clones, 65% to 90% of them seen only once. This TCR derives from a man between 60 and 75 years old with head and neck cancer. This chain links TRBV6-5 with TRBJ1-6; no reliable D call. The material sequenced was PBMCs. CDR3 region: CASRDEYSPLHF. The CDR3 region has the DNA TGTGCCAGCAGGGACGAATACTCACCCCTCCACTTT.